A single TCR beta chain is shown here with its context. As originally analysed: Estimated nucleated cell counts came from reference gene primer amplification. Repertoires were generated with immunoSEQ multiplex PCR, while TCRdb's copy carries only in-frame clones and drops some. V and J calls and clone size follow that table, whereas D and trimming were derived from the DNA. There are roughly 260,000 clones in the sample; 65% to 90% occur only once, and 4.9% lies in the top ten. CDR3 length: 14 amino acids. CDR1 and CDR2 from the germline V gene are MDHEN and SYDVKM. J gave up 4 bases and V 6 bases, and 5 bases lay outside the gene matches. This record comes from a study of blood T cell repertoires in COVID-19. Study summary: The origin of the acute and convalescent COVID-19 samples was the United States, Italy and Spain. Sample material is recorded as cDNA or gDNA derived from T cells, B-cell-depleted T cells, or PBMCs.

The chain joins TRBV28 to TRBJ1-4; 7 bases align to TRBD1. Material for sequencing was peripheral blood. The source of this sequence is an elderly woman with active or convalescent COVID-19. CDR3 protein: CASRRTGLNEKLFF. CDR3 bases: TGTGCCAGCAGGCGGACAGGCCTTAATGAAAAACTGTTTTTT.